The clone carrying this T cell receptor beta chain has at least ten counts. This entry belongs to a study of T-cell reconstitution after alpha-beta-depleted transplantation in children. The library targeted TCRbeta and was prepared with unique molecular identifiers. TCRdb itself ran the PCR reads through MiXCR, one entry per CDR3 protein. The sample records some 240,000 distinct CDR3 sequences, 9.7% being singletons. The CDR3 length is 16 residues. Germline V gene lookup returns CDR1 SGHTA and CDR2 FQGNSA. With 5 bases removed from V and 5 bases from J, the gap between germline ends came to 20 bases. The material was PBMCs from the stem cell graft donor, obtained from the stem cell graft. The source of this sequence is a human donor who donated a stem cell graft to a child with SCID. This chain uses TRBV7-2 with TRBJ2-3; TRBD2 might be the D (7 bases). This CDR3 is CASSPLGGGIGDTQYF. The DNA for the CDR3 is TGTGCCAGCAGCCCTCTGGGGGGGGGCATAGGAGATACGCAGTATTTT.